The 14 T cell receptor beta chains reported below all come from one sample, sequenced in a study of blood T cell repertoires in COVID-19. Libraries were prepared by immunoSEQ multiplex PCR; TCRdb keeps only in-frame clonotypes and omits some of them. Seen here are just over 650,000 clones, about 87% observed once, and the top ten hold approximately 0.3%. Sequences were obtained from peripheral blood. Receptor source: a woman in her late teens or twenties with acute or convalescent COVID-19.

The chain combines TRBV6-5 with TRBJ1-1; TRBD1 is a possible D gene (5 bases). V shed 6 bases and J shed 6 bases, with 11 bases lying between them. The V gene's germline CDR1 is MNHEY and CDR2 SVGAGI. CDR3 length: 12 residues. The chain's CDR3 is CASRSGTAEAFF. CDR3 nucleotides: TGTGCCAGCAGGTCGGGGACTGCTGAAGCTTTCTTT.

This chain links TRBV21-1 with TRBJ1-4; the table's D call TRBD1 went unverified against the DNA. TRBV21-1 is a known pseudogene. The CDR3 is 15 residues long. As DNA, the CDR3 is TGTGCCAGCAGCAACGGACAGGGGGAGAATGAAAAACTGTTTTTT. Translated, it gives CASSNGQGENEKLFF.

This chain links TRBV12-5 with TRBJ2-7; 11 positions agree with TRBD1. Germline V gives CDR1 LGHNT, CDR2 FRNRAP. Trimming removed 0 bases from V and 6 bases from J; junction bases left unmatched: 7. There are 16 residues in the CDR3. The CDR3 DNA follows: TGTGCTAGTGGTTTGGTCCTGGACAGGGGGCCCCGCGAGCAGTACTTC. It specifies CASGLVLDRGPREQYF.

Turning to this clone: A junction end diverges from the germline sequence, so it may reflect a read error. This chain uses TRBV7-3 with TRBJ1-1; no reliable D call. CDR3 length: 13 residues. The germline V gene encodes CDR1 SGHTA and CDR2 FQGTGA. The CDR3 region is CASSLTADTEAFF. The CDR3 nucleotides are TGTGCCAGCAGCCTAACAGCGGACACTGAAGCTTTCTTT.

CDR3 sequence (DNA): TGTGCCAGCAGCCTGGCGGGGGGATTGAACACTGAAGCTTTCTTT. Translating it yields CASSLAGGLNTEAFF. This chain joins TRBV7-2 and TRBJ1-1; D possibly corresponds to TRBD1 (5 bases). The CDR3 consists of 15 residues. Per the germline V gene, CDR1 is SGHTA and CDR2 is FQGNSA. The germline V and J ends were trimmed by 5 bases and 0 bases, with 13 bases remaining between them.

The rearrangement uses TRBV6-5 and TRBJ1-1; D gene ambiguous. V was trimmed by 6 bases and J by 4 bases, leaving 12 bases between them. CDR3 length equals 13 residues. CDR1 and CDR2 from the germline V gene are MNHEY and SVGAGI. CDR3 sequence: CASSLRWVTEAFF. CDR3 nucleotides: TGTGCCAGCAGCCTGAGGTGGGTCACTGAAGCTTTCTTT.

V and J are TRBV5-4 and TRBJ1-3; D gene unclear. The CDR3 sequence is 16 residues long. Germline loops: CDR1 SGHNT, CDR2 YYREEE (reference sequence). V lost 0 bases, J lost 0 bases, and 10 bases lay in between. CDR3 nucleotides: TGTGCCAGCAGCTTGGGAGGGCTTAACTCTGGAAACACCATATATTTT. Translation: CASSLGGLNSGNTIYF. Full variable domain (remainder filled in from reference TRBV5-4 and TRBJ1-3): ETGVTQSPTHLIKTRGQQVTLRCSSQSGHNTVSWYQQALGQGPQFIFQYYREEENGRGNFPPRFSGLQFPNYSSELNVNALELDDSALYLCASSLGGLNSGNTIYFGEGSWLTVV.

This chain uses TRBV27 with TRBJ2-3; 7 nucleotides line up with TRBD1. The germline V gene has CDR1 MNHEY and CDR2 SMNVEV (reference sequence). The CDR3 runs 15 residues. Trimming at V came to 6 bases and at J to 1 base, leaving 7 bases not matched to a gene. CDR3 in DNA: TGTGCCAGCAGACCTACAGGGGTTGGCACAGATACGCAGTATTTT. Amino acids: CASRPTGVGTDTQYF.

A few counts support this clone. This rearrangement joins TRBV4-3 to TRBJ1-5; D call uncertain. V was trimmed by 1 base and J by 4 bases, leaving 11 bases between them. Germline V gives CDR1 LGHNA, CDR2 YSLEER. This CDR3 is built from 15 residues. As DNA, the CDR3 is TGCGCCAGCAGCCAAGTTAAGGCGGGAAATCAGCCCCAGCATTTT. This encodes CASSQVKAGNQPQHF.

This chain joins TRBV4-2 and TRBJ1-1; 11 positions agree with TRBD1. CDR3 length equals 16 residues. V lost 3 bases, J lost 3 bases, and 6 bases stayed unmatched. Germline loops: CDR1 LGHNA, CDR2 YNFKEQ. CDR3 coding DNA: TGTGCCAGCAGCCAGGAAAAGGGACAGGGGGACACTGAAGCTTTCTTT. This translates into CASSQEKGQGDTEAFF.

Only one count was recorded for this clone. The chain combines TRBV5-1 with TRBJ2-2; tentatively, D is TRBD1 (6 bases). CDR1 is SGHRS and CDR2 is YFSETQ in the germline V gene. The CDR3 is made up of 16 amino acids. V gave up 4 bases and J gave up 2 bases, with 15 bases separating them. The CDR3 DNA reads TGCGCCAGCAGCGATACAGGGATAACTAACACCGGGGAGCTGTTTTTT. It codes for CASSDTGITNTGELFF. Drawing the rest from reference TRBV5-1 and TRBJ2-2, the complete variable domain is KAGVTQTPRYLIKTRGQQVTLSCSPISGHRSVSWYQQTPGQGLQFLFEYFSETQRNKGNFPGRFSGRQFSNSRSEMNVSTLELGDSALYLCASSDTGITNTGELFFGEGSRLTVL.

V gene TRBV9 combines with J gene TRBJ1-4; D perhaps matches TRBD1 (5 bases). Germline V lookup: CDR1 SGDLS, CDR2 YYNGEE. The ends were cut back, 3 bases at V and 0 bases at J, with 12 bases in the middle. This CDR3 region has 16 residues. CDR3 nucleotide sequence: TGTGCCAGCAGCGAGGGGTCCACCGCAACTAATGAAAAACTGTTTTTT. Its translation: CASSEGSTATNEKLFF.

The rearrangement links TRBV9 to TRBJ1-6; TRBD1 aligns across 10 bases. This CDR3 contains 15 residues. Germline V gene data show CDR1 as SGDLS and CDR2 as YYNGEE. Trimming cost V 3 bases and J 6 bases; bases outside gene matches: 3. The CDR3 bases are TGTGCCAGCAGCGCACGGACAGGGGGTAATTCACCCCTCCACTTT. It specifies CASSARTGGNSPLHF.

This clone was picked up one time. This chain links TRBV30 with TRBJ2-2; 8 bases align to TRBD1. Trimming removed 3 bases from V and 5 bases from J; junction bases left unmatched: 5. Per germline, CDR1 GTSNPN and CDR2 SVGIG (reference sequence). This CDR3 has 14 amino acids. This CDR3 reads CAWRADRVTGELFF. DNA of the CDR3: TGTGCCTGGAGAGCGGACAGGGTTACCGGGGAGCTGTTTTTT.